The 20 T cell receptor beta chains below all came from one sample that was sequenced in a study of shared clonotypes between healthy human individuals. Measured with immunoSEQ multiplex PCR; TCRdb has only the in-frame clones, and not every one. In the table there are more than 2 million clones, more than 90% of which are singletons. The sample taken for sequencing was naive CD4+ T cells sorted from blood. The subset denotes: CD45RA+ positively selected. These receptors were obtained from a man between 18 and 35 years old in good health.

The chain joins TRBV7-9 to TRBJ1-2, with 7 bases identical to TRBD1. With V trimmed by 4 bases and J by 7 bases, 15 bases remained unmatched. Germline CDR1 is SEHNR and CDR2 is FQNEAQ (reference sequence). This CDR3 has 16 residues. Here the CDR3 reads CASSSTGTANVGGYTF. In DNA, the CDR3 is TGTGCCAGCAGCTCAACCGGGACAGCGAACGTCGGTGGCTACACCTTC.

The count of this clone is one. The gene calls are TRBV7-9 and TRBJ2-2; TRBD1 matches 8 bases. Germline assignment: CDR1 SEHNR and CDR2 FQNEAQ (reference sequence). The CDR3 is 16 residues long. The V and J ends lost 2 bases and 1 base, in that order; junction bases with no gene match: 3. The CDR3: CASSLPGTGNTGELFF. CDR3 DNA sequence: TGTGCCAGCAGCTTACCGGGGACAGGGAACACCGGGGAGCTGTTTTTT.

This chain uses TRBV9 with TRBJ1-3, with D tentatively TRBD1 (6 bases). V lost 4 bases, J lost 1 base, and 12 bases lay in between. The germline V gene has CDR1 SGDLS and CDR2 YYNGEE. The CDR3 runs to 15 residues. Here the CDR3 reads CASSSGGRSGNTIYF. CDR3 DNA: TGTGCCAGCAGCTCGGGGGGCCGATCTGGAAACACCATATATTTT.

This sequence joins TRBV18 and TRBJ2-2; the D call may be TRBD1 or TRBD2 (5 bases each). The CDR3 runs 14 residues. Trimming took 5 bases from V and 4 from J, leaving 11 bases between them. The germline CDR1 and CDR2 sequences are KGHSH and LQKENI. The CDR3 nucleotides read TGTGCCAGCTCAACCAGGGACGGCACCGGGGAGCTGTTTTTT. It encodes CASSTRDGTGELFF.

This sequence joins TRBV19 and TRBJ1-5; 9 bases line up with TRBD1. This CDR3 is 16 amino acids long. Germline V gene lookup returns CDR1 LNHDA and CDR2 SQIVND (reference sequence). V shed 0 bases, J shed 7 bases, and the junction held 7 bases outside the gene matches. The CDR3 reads CASSIDQGTGTQPQHF. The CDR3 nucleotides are TGTGCCAGTAGTATAGATCAAGGGACAGGGACCCAGCCCCAGCATTTT.

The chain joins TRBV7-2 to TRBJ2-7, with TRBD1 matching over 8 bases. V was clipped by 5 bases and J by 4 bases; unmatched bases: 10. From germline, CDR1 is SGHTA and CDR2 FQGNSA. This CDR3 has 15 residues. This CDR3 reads CASSQDRAIWYEQYF. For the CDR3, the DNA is TGTGCCAGCAGCCAGGACAGGGCAATTTGGTACGAGCAGTACTTC. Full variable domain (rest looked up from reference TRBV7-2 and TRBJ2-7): GAGVSQSPSNKVTEKGKDVELRCDPISGHTALYWYRQSLGQGLEFLIYFQGNSAPDKSGLPSDRFSAERTGGSVSTLTIQRTQQEDSAVYLCASSQDRAIWYEQYFGPGTRLTVT.

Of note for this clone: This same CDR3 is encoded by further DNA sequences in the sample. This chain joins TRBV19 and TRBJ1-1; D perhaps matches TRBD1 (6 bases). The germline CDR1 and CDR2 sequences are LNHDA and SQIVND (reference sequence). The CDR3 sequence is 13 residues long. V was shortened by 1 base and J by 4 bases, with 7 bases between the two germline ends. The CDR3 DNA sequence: TGTGCCAGTAGTATAGTAGGGGGCACTGAAGCTTTCTTT. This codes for CASSIVGGTEAFF.

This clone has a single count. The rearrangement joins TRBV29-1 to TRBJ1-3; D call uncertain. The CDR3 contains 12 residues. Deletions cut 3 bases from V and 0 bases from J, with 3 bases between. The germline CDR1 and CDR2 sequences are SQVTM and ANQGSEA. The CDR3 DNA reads TGCAGCGTTGAGAACTCTGGAAACACCATATATTTT. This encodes CSVENSGNTIYF. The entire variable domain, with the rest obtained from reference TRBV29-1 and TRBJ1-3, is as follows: SAVISQKPSRDICQRGTSLTIQCQVDSQVTMMFWYRQQPGQSLTLIATANQGSEATYESGFVIDKFPISRPNLTFSTLTVSNMSPEDSSIYLCSVENSGNTIYFGEGSWLTVV.

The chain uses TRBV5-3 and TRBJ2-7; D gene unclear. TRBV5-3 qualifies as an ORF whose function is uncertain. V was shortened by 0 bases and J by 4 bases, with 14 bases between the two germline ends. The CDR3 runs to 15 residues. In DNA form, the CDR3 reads TGTGCCAGAAGCTTGGTCAGGAACTACTTGTACGAGCAGTACTTC. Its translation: CARSLVRNYLYEQYF.

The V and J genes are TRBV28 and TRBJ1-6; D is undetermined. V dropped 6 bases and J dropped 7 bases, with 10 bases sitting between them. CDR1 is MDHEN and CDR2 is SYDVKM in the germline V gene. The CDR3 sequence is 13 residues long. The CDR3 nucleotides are TGTGCCAGCAGCCTTCTACGCAATTCACCCCTCCACTTT. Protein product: CASSLLRNSPLHF.

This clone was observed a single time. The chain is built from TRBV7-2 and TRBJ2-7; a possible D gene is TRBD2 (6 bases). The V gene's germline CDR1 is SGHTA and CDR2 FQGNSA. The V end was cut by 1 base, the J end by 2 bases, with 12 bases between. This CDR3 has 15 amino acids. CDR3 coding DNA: TGTGCCAGCAGCTTAGTCGGGACTGAGACCTACGAGCAGTACTTC. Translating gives CASSLVGTETYEQYF.

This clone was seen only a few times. CDR3 DNA: TGTGCCAGCAGCTTCTCCGGGACAGATGGCTACACCTTC. It yields the protein CASSFSGTDGYTF. This rearrangement joins TRBV11-2 to TRBJ1-2, with 7 nucleotides matching TRBD1. Germline values: CDR1 SGHAT, CDR2 FQNNGV. The CDR3 runs to 13 residues. Trimming at V came to 3 bases and at J to 6 bases, leaving 4 bases not matched to a gene.

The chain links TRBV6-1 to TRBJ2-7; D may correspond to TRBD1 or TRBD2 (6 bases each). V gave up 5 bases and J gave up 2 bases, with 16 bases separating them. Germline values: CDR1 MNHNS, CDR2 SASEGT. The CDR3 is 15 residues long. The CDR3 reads CASSPQQGGTYEQYF. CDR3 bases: TGTGCCAGCAGTCCCCAGCAAGGGGGGACCTACGAGCAGTACTTC.

CDR3 sequence reads: CASSYLILTSGDEQFF. DNA of the CDR3: TGTGCCAGCAGTTACTTGATACTGACTAGCGGGGATGAGCAGTTCTTC. The genes are TRBV28 and TRBJ2-1, with 11 bases aligning to TRBD2. Germline CDR1 MDHEN, CDR2 SYDVKM. Trimming took 4 bases from V and 8 from J; bases not matched to a gene: 10. This CDR3 region has 16 residues.

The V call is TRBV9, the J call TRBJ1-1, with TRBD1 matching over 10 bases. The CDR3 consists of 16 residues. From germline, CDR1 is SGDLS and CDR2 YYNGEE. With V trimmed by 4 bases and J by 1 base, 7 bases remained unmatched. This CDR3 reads CASSLGTGVKNTEAFF. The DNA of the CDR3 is TGTGCCAGCAGCCTCGGGACAGGGGTAAAGAACACTGAAGCTTTCTTT. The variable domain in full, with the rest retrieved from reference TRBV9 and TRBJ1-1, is DSGVTQTPKHLITATGQRVTLRCSPRSGDLSVYWYQQSLDQGLQFLIQYYNGEERAKGNILERFSAQQFPDLHSELNLSSLELGDSALYFCASSLGTGVKNTEAFFGQGTRLTVV.

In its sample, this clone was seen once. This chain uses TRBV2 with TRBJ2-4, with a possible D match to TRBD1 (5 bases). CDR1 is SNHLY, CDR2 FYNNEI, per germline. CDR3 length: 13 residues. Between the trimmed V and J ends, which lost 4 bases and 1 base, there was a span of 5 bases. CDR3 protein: CASSGQAKNIQYF. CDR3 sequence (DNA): TGTGCCAGCAGTGGACAGGCCAAAAACATTCAGTACTTC.

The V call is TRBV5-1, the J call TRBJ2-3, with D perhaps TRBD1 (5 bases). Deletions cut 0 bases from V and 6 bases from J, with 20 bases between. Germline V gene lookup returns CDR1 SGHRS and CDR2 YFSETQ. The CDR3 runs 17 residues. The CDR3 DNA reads TGCGCCAGCAGCTTGGGGACCCTGGCGAACAGGCTGGATACGCAGTATTTT. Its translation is CASSLGTLANRLDTQYF. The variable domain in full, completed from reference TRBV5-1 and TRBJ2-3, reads KAGVTQTPRYLIKTRGQQVTLSCSPISGHRSVSWYQQTPGQGLQFLFEYFSETQRNKGNFPGRFSGRQFSNSRSEMNVSTLELGDSALYLCASSLGTLANRLDTQYFGPGTRLTVL.

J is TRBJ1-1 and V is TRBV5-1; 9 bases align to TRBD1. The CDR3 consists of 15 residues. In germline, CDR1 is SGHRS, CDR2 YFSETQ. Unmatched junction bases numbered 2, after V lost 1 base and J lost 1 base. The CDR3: CASSLWTGENTEAFF. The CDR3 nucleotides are TGCGCCAGCAGCTTGTGGACAGGGGAGAACACTGAAGCTTTCTTT. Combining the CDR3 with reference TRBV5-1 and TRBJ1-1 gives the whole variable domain KAGVTQTPRYLIKTRGQQVTLSCSPISGHRSVSWYQQTPGQGLQFLFEYFSETQRNKGNFPGRFSGRQFSNSRSEMNVSTLELGDSALYLCASSLWTGENTEAFFGQGTRLTVV.

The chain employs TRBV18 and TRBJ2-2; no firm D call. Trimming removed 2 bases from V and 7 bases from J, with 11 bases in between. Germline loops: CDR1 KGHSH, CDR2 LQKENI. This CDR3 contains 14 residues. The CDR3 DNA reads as TGTGCCAGCTCACCAAGGGAAGCCGGCGGGGAGCTGTTTTTT. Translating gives CASSPREAGGELFF.

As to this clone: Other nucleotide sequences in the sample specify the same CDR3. CDR3 sequence: CASRRLAGGTGELFF. The DNA of the CDR3 is TGTGCCAGCAGGCGACTAGCGGGGGGCACCGGGGAGCTGTTTTTT. The chain carries TRBV6-5 and TRBJ2-2; 13 bases are shared with TRBD2. V lost 6 bases and J lost 4; bases outside the gene matches: 2. Germline V gene lookup returns CDR1 MNHEY and CDR2 SVGAGI. This CDR3 has 15 residues.